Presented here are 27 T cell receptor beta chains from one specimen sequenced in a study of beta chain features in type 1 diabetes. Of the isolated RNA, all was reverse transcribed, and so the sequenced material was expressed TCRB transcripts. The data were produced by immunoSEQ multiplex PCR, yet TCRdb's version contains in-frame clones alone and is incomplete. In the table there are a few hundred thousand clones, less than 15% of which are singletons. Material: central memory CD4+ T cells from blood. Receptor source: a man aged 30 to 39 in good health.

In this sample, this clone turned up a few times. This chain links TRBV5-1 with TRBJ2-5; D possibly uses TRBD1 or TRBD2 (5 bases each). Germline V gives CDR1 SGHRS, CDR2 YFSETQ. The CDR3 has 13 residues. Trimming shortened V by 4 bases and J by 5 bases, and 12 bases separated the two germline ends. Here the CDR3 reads CASSRGVEETQYF. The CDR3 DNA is TGCGCCAGCAGCAGAGGGGTGGAGGAGACCCAGTACTTC.

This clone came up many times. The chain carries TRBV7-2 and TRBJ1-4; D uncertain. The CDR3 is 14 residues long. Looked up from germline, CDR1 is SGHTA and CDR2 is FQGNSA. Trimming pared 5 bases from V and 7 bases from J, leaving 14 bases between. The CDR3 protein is CASSRRPRGEKLFF. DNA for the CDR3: TGTGCCAGCAGCCGCCGACCTCGAGGTGAAAAACTGTTTTTT. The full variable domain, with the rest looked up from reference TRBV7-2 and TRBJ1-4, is GAGVSQSPSNKVTEKGKDVELRCDPISGHTALYWYRQSLGQGLEFLIYFQGNSAPDKSGLPSDRFSAERTGGSVSTLTIQRTQQEDSAVYLCASSRRPRGEKLFFGSGTQLSVL.

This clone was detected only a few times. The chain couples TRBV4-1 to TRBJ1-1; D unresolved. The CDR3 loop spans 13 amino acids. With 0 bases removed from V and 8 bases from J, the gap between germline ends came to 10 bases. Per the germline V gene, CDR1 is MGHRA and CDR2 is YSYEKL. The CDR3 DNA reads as TGCGCCAGCAGCCAAGAGGGATTCCAAGAAGCTTTCTTT. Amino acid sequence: CASSQEGFQEAFF.

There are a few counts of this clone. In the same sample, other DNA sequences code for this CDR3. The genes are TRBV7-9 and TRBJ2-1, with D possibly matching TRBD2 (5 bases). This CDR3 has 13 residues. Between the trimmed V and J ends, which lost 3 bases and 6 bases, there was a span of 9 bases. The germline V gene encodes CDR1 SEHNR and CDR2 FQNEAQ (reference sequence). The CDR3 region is CASSLGGPNEQFF. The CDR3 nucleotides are TGTGCCAGCAGCTTGGGCGGGCCCAATGAGCAGTTCTTC.

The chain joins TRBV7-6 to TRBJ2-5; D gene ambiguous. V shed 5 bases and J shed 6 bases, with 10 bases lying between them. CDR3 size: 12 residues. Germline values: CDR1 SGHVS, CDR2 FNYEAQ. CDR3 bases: TGTGCCAGCAGCGGGTGGGATCAGACCCAGTACTTC. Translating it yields CASSGWDQTQYF.

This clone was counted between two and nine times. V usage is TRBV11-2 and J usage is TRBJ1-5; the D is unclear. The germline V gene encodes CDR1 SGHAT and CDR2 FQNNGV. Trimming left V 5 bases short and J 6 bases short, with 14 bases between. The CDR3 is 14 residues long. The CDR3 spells CASSPGRGSQPQHF. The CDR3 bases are TGTGCCAGCAGCCCCGGTCGTGGAAGTCAGCCCCAGCATTTT.

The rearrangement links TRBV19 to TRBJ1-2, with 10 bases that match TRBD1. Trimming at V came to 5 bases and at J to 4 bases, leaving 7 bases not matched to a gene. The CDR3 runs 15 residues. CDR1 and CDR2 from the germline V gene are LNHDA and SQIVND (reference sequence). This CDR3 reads CASSYGGQGPYGYTF. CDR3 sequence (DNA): TGTGCCAGTAGTTATGGGGGACAGGGGCCCTATGGCTACACCTTC.

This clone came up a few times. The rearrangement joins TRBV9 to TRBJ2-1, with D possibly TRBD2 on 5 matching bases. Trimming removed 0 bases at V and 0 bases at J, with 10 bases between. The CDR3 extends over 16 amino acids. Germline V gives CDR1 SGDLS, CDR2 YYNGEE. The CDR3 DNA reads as TGTGCCAGCAGCGTAGGGGGAGTGAGCTCCTACAATGAGCAGTTCTTC. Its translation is CASSVGGVSSYNEQFF.

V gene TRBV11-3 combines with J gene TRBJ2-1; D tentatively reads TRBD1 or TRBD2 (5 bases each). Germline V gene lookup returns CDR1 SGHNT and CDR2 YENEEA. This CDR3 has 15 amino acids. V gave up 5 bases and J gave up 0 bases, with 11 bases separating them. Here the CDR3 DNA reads TGTGCCAGCAGCCCGGCCGGGGCCTCCTACAATGAGCAGTTCTTC. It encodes CASSPAGASYNEQFF. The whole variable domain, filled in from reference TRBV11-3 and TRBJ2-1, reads EAGVVQSPRYKIIEKKQPVAFWCNPISGHNTLYWYLQNLGQGPELLIRYENEEAVDDSQLPKDRFSAERLKGVDSTLKIQPAELGDSAVYLCASSPAGASYNEQFFGPGTRLTVL.

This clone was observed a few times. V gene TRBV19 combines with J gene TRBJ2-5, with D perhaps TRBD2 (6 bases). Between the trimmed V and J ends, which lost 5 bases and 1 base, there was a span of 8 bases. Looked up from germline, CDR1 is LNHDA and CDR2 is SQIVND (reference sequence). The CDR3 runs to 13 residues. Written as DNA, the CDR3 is TGTGCCAGTAGTGGGGGGATCCAAGAGACCCAGTACTTC. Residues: CASSGGIQETQYF. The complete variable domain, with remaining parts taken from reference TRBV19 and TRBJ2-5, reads DGGITQSPKYLFRKEGQNVTLSCEQNLNHDAMYWYRQDPGQGLRLIYYSQIVNDFQKGDIAEGYSVSREKKESFPLTVTSAQKNPTAFYLCASSGGIQETQYFGPGTRLLVL.

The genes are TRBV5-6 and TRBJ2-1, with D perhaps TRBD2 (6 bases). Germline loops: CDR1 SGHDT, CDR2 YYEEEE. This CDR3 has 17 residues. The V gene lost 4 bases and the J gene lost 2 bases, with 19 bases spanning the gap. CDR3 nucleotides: TGTGCCAGCAGCCCCCTCCGGGAGAGCTCGACCTACAATGAGCAGTTCTTC. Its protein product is CASSPLRESSTYNEQFF.

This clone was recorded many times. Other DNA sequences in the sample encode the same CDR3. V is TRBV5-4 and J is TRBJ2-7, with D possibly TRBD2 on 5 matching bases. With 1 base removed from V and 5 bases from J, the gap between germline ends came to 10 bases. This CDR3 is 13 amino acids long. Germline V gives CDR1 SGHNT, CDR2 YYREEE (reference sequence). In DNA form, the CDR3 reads TGTGCCAGCAGCTTGATGGGAGCGGACGAGCAGTACGTC. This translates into CASSLMGADEQYV.

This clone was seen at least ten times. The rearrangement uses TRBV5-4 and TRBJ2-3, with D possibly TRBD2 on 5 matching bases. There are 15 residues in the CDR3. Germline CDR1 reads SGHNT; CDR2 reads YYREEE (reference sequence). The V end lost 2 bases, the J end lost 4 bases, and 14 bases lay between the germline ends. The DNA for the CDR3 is TGTGCCAGCAGCTTAACGGACCTCGGGGCAGATACGCAGTATTTT. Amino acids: CASSLTDLGADTQYF.

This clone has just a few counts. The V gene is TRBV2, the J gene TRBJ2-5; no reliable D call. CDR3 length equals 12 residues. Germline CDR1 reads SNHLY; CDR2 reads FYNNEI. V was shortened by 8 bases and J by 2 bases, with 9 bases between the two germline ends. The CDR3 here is CASLAQQETQYF. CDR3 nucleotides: TGTGCCAGCTTGGCGCAACAAGAGACCCAGTACTTC.

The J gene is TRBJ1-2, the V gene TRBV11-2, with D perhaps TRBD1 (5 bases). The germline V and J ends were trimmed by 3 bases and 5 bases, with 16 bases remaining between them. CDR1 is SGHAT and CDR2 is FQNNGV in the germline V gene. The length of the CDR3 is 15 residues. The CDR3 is CASSLPGGVNYGYTF. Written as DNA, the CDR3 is TGTGCCAGCAGCTTGCCCGGGGGGGTTAATTATGGCTACACCTTC.

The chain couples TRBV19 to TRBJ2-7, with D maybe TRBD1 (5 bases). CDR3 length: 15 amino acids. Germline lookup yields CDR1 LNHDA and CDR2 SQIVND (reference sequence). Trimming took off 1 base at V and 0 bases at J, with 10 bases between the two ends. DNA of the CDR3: TGTGCCAGTAGTATAGGGGGCGATAGCTCCTACGAGCAGTACTTC. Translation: CASSIGGDSSYEQYF.

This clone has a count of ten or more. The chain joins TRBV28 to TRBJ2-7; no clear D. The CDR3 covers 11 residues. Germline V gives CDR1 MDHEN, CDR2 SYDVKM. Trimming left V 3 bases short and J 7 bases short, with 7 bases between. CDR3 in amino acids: CASSLEEEQYF. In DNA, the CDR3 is TGTGCCAGCAGTTTGGAAGAGGAGCAGTACTTC.

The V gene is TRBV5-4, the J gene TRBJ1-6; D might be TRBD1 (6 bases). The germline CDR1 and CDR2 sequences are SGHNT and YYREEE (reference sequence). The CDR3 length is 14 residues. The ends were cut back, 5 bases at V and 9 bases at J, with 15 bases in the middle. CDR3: CASSSTTGASPLHF. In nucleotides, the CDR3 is TGTGCCAGCAGTTCTACGACAGGCGCTTCACCCCTCCACTTT.

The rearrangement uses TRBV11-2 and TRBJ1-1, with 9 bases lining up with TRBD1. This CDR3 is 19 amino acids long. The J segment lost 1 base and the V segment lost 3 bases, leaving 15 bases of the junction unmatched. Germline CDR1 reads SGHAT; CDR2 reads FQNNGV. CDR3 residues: CASSLGTGLTLEGNTEAFF. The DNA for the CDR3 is TGTGCCAGCAGCTTGGGGACAGGGTTAACGTTGGAAGGGAACACTGAAGCTTTCTTT.

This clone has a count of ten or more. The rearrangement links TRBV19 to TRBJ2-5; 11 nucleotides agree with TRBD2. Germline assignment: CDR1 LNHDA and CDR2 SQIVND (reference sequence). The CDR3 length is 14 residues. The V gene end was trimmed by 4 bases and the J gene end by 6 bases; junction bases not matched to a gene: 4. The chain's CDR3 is CASSKGTSGQTQYF. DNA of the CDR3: TGTGCCAGTAGTAAGGGGACTAGCGGACAGACCCAGTACTTC.

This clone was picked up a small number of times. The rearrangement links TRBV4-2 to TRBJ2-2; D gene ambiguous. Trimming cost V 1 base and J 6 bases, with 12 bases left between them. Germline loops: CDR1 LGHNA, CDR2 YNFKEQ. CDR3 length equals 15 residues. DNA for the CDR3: TGTGCCAGCAGCCAAGGAGCTAGAAACGCCGGGGAGCTGTTTTTT. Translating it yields CASSQGARNAGELFF.

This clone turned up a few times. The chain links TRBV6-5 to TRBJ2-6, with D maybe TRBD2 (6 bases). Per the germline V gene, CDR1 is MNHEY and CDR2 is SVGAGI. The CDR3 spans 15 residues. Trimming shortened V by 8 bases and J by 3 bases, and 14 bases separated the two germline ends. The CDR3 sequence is CASGAKGGGANVLTF. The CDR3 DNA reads TGTGCCAGCGGCGCGAAGGGAGGTGGGGCCAACGTCCTGACTTTC.

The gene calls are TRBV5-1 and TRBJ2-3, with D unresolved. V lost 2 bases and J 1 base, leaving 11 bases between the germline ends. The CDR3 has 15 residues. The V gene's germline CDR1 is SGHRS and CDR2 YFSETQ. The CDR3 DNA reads TGCGCCAGCAGCTTAGTAGCAAGAGGCACAGATACGCAGTATTTT. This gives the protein CASSLVARGTDTQYF.

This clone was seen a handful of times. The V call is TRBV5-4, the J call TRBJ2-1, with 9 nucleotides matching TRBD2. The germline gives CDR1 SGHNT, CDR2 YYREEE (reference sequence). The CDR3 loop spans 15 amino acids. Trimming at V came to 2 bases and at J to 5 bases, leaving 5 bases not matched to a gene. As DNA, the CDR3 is TGTGCCAGCAGCTTCCGGATAGCGGGAGACAATGAGCAGTTCTTC. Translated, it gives CASSFRIAGDNEQFF.

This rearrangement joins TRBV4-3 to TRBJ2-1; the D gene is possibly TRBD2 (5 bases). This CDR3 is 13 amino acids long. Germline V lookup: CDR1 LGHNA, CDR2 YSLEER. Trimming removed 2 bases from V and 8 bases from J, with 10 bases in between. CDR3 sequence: CASSQPTSHEQFF. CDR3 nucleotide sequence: TGCGCCAGCAGCCAACCTACTAGTCATGAGCAGTTCTTC.

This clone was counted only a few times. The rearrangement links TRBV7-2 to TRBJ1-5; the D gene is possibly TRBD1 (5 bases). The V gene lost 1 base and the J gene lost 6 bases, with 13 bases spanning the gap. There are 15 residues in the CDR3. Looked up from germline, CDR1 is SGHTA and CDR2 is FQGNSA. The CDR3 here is CASSLDPRGGQPQHF. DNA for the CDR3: TGTGCCAGCAGCTTAGATCCGAGGGGCGGTCAGCCCCAGCATTTT.

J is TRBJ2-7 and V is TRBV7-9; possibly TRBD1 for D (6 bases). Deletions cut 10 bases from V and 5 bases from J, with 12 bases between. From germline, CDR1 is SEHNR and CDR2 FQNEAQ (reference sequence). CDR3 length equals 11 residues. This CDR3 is CATPGTNEQYV. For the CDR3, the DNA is TGTGCCACCCCCGGGACAAACGAGCAGTACGTC.